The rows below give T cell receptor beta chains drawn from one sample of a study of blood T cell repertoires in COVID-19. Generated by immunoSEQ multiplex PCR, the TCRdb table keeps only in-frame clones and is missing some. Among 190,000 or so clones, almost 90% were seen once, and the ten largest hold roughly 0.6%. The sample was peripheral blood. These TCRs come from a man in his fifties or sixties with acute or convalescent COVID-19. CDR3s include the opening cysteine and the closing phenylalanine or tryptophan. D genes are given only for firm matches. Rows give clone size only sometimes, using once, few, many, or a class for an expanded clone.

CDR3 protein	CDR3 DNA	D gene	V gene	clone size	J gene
CASRKQGVGDTQYF	TGTGCCAGCAGGAAACAGGGGGTTGGAGATACGCAGTATTTT	TRBD1	TRBV6-5	-	TRBJ2-3
CASSFLLRGQGVETQYF	TGTGCCAGCAGCTTTCTGCTTCGCGGACAGGGGGTAGAGACCCAGTACTTC	TRBD1	TRBV5-5	-	TRBJ2-5
CASSLYTLVGLAGGNEQFF	TGTGCCAGCTCACTTTACACCCTCGTCGGACTAGCTGGGGGGAATGAGCAGTTCTTC	TRBD2	TRBV18	-	TRBJ2-1
CASSSPGTGGFLAKNIQYF	TGTGCCAGCAGCTCCCCCGGGACAGGGGGATTCTTAGCCAAAAACATTCAGTACTTC	TRBD1	TRBV7-8	-	TRBJ2-4
CASSQRDTYQETQYF	TGCGCCAGCAGCCAGAGGGACACCTACCAAGAGACCCAGTACTTC	-	TRBV4-1	-	TRBJ2-5
CASSPRSGANTGELFF	TGTGCCAGCAGCCCCAGGTCAGGGGCGAACACCGGGGAGCTGTTTTTT	-	TRBV7-3	-	TRBJ2-2
CASSLGQGQGDTQYF	TGTGCCAGCAGTTTAGGTCAGGGGCAGGGAGATACGCAGTATTTT	-	TRBV27	-	TRBJ2-3
CASSPGQGFADTQYF	TGTGCCAGCAGCCCCGGACAGGGTTTTGCAGATACGCAGTATTTT	TRBD1	TRBV3-1/TRBV3-2	-	TRBJ2-3
CVSRRGSLQETQYF	TGTGTCAGTCGTAGGGGGAGCTTACAAGAGACCCAGTACTTC	-	TRBV2	-	TRBJ2-5
CASGTGSNQPQHF	TGTGCCAGCGGGACAGGTAGCAATCAGCCCCAGCATTTT	TRBD1	TRBV18	-	TRBJ1-5
CASSYPRGGQPQHF	TGTGCCAGCAGTTACCCCAGGGGCGGCCAGCCCCAGCATTTT	-	TRBV6-2/TRBV6-3	-	TRBJ1-5
CASSYAGGRNEKLFF	TGTGCCAGCAGTTACGCGGGGGGCCGCAATGAAAAACTGTTTTTT	-	TRBV6-5	-	TRBJ1-4
CASSKAPRTGSQIETQYF	TGTGCCAGCAGCAAAGCACCCCGGACAGGGAGTCAAATAGAGACCCAGTACTTC	TRBD1	TRBV7-8	-	TRBJ2-5
CASSFQSGSLASYNEQFF	TGTGCCAGCAGCTTCCAGAGCGGGAGCCTGGCCTCCTACAATGAGCAGTTCTTC	TRBD2	TRBV5-5	-	TRBJ2-1
CACSTVNTEAFF	TGTGCCTGCTCAACAGTGAACACTGAAGCTTTCTTT	-	TRBV30	-	TRBJ1-1
CASSFVRGDEQYF	TGTGCCAGCAGCTTTGTCCGGGGAGACGAGCAGTACTTC	-	TRBV5-4	-	TRBJ2-7
CASSAGQNYGYTF	TGTGCCAGCAGTGCCGGACAGAACTATGGCTACACCTTC	-	TRBV25-1	-	TRBJ1-2
CASRPRRLTQTGSGANVLTF	TGTGCCAGCAGACCTCGAAGACTCACCCAGACGGGCTCTGGGGCCAACGTCCTGACTTTC	-	TRBV27	-	TRBJ2-6
CASSSGQAGELFF	TGTGCCAGCAGTTCGGGACAGGCCGGGGAGCTGTTTTTT	TRBD1	TRBV28	-	TRBJ2-2
CASSVEGRGPETQYF	TGTGCCAGCAGCGTAGAAGGCAGGGGCCCTGAGACCCAGTACTTC	-	TRBV9	few	TRBJ2-5
CASSLRAGSYEQYF	TGTGCCAGCAGCTTACGAGCAGGCTCCTACGAGCAGTACTTC	-	TRBV5-4	-	TRBJ2-7
CASSRSSYEQYF	TGTGCCAGCAGCCGTAGCTCCTACGAGCAGTACTTC	-	TRBV12-3/TRBV12-4	-	TRBJ2-7
CASSPENTGELFF	TGTGCCAGCAGCCCAGAGAACACCGGGGAGCTGTTTTTT	-	TRBV9	-	TRBJ2-2
CSASRPTGPFTEAFF	TGCAGTGCTAGTCGCCCTACAGGGCCGTTCACTGAAGCTTTCTTT	-	TRBV20-1	few	TRBJ1-1
CASSLPAWTSGNTGELFF	TGTGCCAGCAGCCTACCCGCGTGGACTAGCGGGAACACCGGGGAGCTGTTTTTT	TRBD2	TRBV3-1/TRBV3-2	-	TRBJ2-2
CAWSVGGQETQYF	TGTGCCTGGAGTGTTGGCGGACAAGAGACCCAGTACTTC	-	TRBV30	-	TRBJ2-5
CASSFGSLSGNTIYF	TGCGCCAGCAGCTTCGGTTCCCTCTCTGGAAACACCATATATTTT	-	TRBV5-1	-	TRBJ1-3
CASSLAGGTMYNSPLHF	TGTGCCAGCAGCTTGGCAGGCGGGACCATGTATAATTCACCCCTCCACTTT	-	TRBV5-5	-	TRBJ1-6
CASSLGAQRDTIYF	TGTGCCAGCAGTTTAGGGGCGCAAAGGGACACCATATATTTT	-	TRBV28	-	TRBJ1-3
CASSFGRFAYGYTF	TGTGCCAGCAGCTTTGGCAGGTTCGCCTATGGCTACACCTTC	-	TRBV5-4	-	TRBJ1-2
CSVRQGNQPQHF	TGCAGCGTGAGACAGGGGAATCAGCCCCAGCATTTT	TRBD1	TRBV29-1	-	TRBJ1-5
CASNVQGTYEQYF	TGTGCCAGCAACGTACAGGGCACCTACGAGCAGTACTTC	-	TRBV12-3/TRBV12-4	-	TRBJ2-7
CASSIQGLAGELFF	TGTGCCAGCAGCATACAGGGCCTCGCCGGGGAGCTGTTTTTT	-	TRBV7-2	once	TRBJ2-2
CASSLRPRQGRLINYGYTF	TGTGCCAGCAGCTTACGGCCGAGGCAGGGGCGACTGATTAACTATGGCTACACCTTC	-	TRBV7-8	-	TRBJ1-2
CASSLYRGLNEQFF	TGTGCCAGCAGCTTATACCGGGGACTCAATGAGCAGTTCTTC	-	TRBV7-2	-	TRBJ2-1
CASSVGPSRANEQFF	TGTGCCAGCAGCGTAGGCCCCTCTAGAGCCAATGAGCAGTTCTTC	-	TRBV9	-	TRBJ2-1
CASSSPRTLDTQYF	TGTGCCAGCAGCTCTCCGCGTACCTTGGATACGCAGTATTTT	-	TRBV7-9	-	TRBJ2-3
CASSSSTGITYEQYF	TGTGCCAGCAGTTCGTCGACAGGAATTACCTACGAGCAGTACTTC	-	TRBV7-9	few	TRBJ2-7
CASSPLAGAINEQFF	TGTGCCAGCAGCCCCTTAGCGGGGGCCATCAATGAGCAGTTCTTC	TRBD2	TRBV7-3	-	TRBJ2-1
CASSLMGQYSNQPQHF	TGTGCCAGCAGCCTAATGGGACAGTATAGCAATCAGCCCCAGCATTTT	TRBD1	TRBV28	-	TRBJ1-5
CASSETGSSAYEQYF	TGTGCCAGCAGCGAAACCGGGTCCAGCGCCTACGAGCAGTACTTC	-	TRBV9	-	TRBJ2-7
CASSLMPPGDTGELFF	TGTGCCAGCAGCTTAATGCCTCCGGGGGACACCGGGGAGCTGTTTTTT	-	TRBV7-3	once	TRBJ2-2
CASSVGHGSGANVLTF	TGTGCCAGCAGCGTAGGACACGGCTCTGGGGCCAACGTCCTGACTTTC	-	TRBV9	-	TRBJ2-6
CASIPRQGWDSPLHF	TGTGCCAGCATCCCCCGACAGGGTTGGGATTCACCCCTCCACTTT	TRBD1	TRBV5-5	-	TRBJ1-6
CASSYLGSSYNEQFF	TGTGCCAGCAGCTACCTGGGGAGTTCCTACAATGAGCAGTTCTTC	-	TRBV27	-	TRBJ2-1
CASSTRWGGGSYEQYF	TGTGCCAGCAGTACCCGTTGGGGGGGTGGATCCTACGAGCAGTACTTC	TRBD2	TRBV28	-	TRBJ2-7
CASSLGIQDIRNTEAFF	TGCGCCAGCAGCTTGGGGATACAGGATATAAGGAACACTGAAGCTTTCTTT	-	TRBV5-1	once	TRBJ1-1
CASSADSPYEQYF	TGTGCCAGCAGCGCGGACTCTCCCTACGAGCAGTACTTC	-	TRBV9	-	TRBJ2-7
CASSQDRTSGGADTQYF	TGCGCCAGCAGCCAAGATAGGACTAGCGGGGGGGCAGATACGCAGTATTTT	TRBD2	TRBV4-3	-	TRBJ2-3
CASSAGTEGRELFF	TGTGCCAGCAGCGCCGGGACAGAGGGTAGGGAGCTGTTTTTT	TRBD1	TRBV5-4	-	TRBJ2-2
CASSQGGQGNEKLFF	TGTGCCAGCAGCCAAGGGGGACAGGGGAATGAAAAACTGTTTTTT	TRBD1	TRBV3-1/TRBV3-2	-	TRBJ1-4
CASSEPRTGPMNTEAFF	TGTGCCAGCAGTGAACCCCGGACAGGGCCCATGAACACTGAAGCTTTCTTT	TRBD1	TRBV6-1	-	TRBJ1-1
CASSITSGVTDTQYF	TGTGCCAGCAGTATTACTAGCGGGGTCACAGATACGCAGTATTTT	TRBD2	TRBV6-5	-	TRBJ2-3
CSALPFFAGGILDTQYF	TGCAGCGCCCTACCCTTCTTTGCAGGGGGCATTTTAGATACGCAGTATTTT	TRBD1	TRBV29-1	-	TRBJ2-3
CASSESGEGTEAFF	TGTGCCAGCAGTGAGTCGGGGGAAGGAACTGAAGCTTTCTTT	-	TRBV6-4	once	TRBJ1-1
CASSPGGGTGELFF	TGTGCCAGCAGCCCAGGGGGAGGCACCGGGGAGCTGTTTTTT	-	TRBV7-3	-	TRBJ2-2
CASSRSGVGSQPQHF	TGTGCCAGCAGTAGATCCGGGGTAGGGAGTCAGCCCCAGCATTTT	-	TRBV28	-	TRBJ1-5
CASTTGVGEKLFF	TGTGCCAGCACAACAGGGGTCGGTGAAAAACTGTTTTTT	TRBD1	TRBV28	-	TRBJ1-4
CASSLYGLAGGSSGELFF	TGTGCCAGCAGTTTATACGGACTAGCGGGGGGGAGTAGCGGGGAGCTGTTTTTT	TRBD2	TRBV28	-	TRBJ2-2